Listed below are T cell receptor beta chains from one sample, sequenced in a study of blood T cell repertoires in COVID-19. Method: immunoSEQ multiplex PCR; TCRdb's copy keeps in-frame clones and lacks some. The sample records 150,000 or so clones, 80% to 90% being singletons. The sequenced material came from peripheral blood. The receptor source for this set is a man aged 18 to 29 with COVID-19, enrolled during active disease. The CDR3 runs from the conserved cysteine through the conserved F or W. D genes are given only for firm matches. Expanded clones are given a class, and other clones once, few, many or no size at all.

size	V	D	J	CDR3	DNA
-	TRBV10-1	-	TRBJ1-5	CASSEGRVGRRVYQPQHF	TGCGCCAGCAGCGAAGGTCGTGTTGGGAGGCGTGTATATCAGCCCCAGCATTTT
-	TRBV6-5	TRBD1	TRBJ2-1	CASSYGTGAYNEQFF	TGTGCCAGCAGTTACGGGACAGGGGCCTACAATGAGCAGTTCTTC
-	TRBV5-6	TRBD2	TRBJ2-1	CASSLAGGWYNEQFF	TGTGCCAGCAGTTTAGCGGGAGGGTGGTACAATGAGCAGTTCTTC
few	TRBV5-5	-	TRBJ2-7	CASSPRTSGIYEQYF	TGTGCCAGCAGCCCCCGAACTTCAGGGATCTACGAGCAGTACTTC
-	TRBV25-1	-	TRBJ1-3	CASSETVTASGNTIYF	TGTGCCAGCAGTGAAACCGTCACTGCCTCTGGAAACACCATATATTTT
-	TRBV11-2	-	TRBJ1-1	CASSFQATEAFF	TGTGCCAGCAGCTTTCAGGCCACTGAAGCTTTCTTT
-	TRBV4-3	TRBD2	TRBJ2-3	CASSQPPLPGGGADTQYF	TGCGCCAGCAGCCAACCCCCTTTACCGGGAGGGGGGGCAGATACGCAGTATTTT
-	TRBV11-2	TRBD1	TRBJ1-1	CASSTRQGGDTEAFF	TGTGCCAGCAGCACGAGACAGGGTGGGGACACTGAAGCTTTCTTT
-	TRBV12-3/TRBV12-4	-	TRBJ1-5	CASSLSLQPQHF	TGTGCCAGCAGTTTATCTCTCCAGCCCCAGCATTTT
-	TRBV27	TRBD1	TRBJ2-7	CASRPISGTGSYEQYF	TGTGCCAGCAGACCCATCTCGGGGACAGGGAGCTACGAGCAGTACTTC
once	TRBV2	-	TRBJ1-6	CASRPPEQGSPLHF	TGTGCCAGCAGACCTCCGGAGCAGGGTTCACCCCTCCACTTT
-	TRBV5-5	-	TRBJ2-7	CASSLFQDTTYEQYF	TGTGCCAGCAGCTTGTTCCAGGACACAACCTACGAGCAGTACTTC
-	TRBV15	-	TRBJ1-5	CATGFGVGRPQHF	TGTGCCACGGGATTTGGGGTAGGGAGGCCCCAGCATTTT
once	TRBV27	TRBD1	TRBJ2-1	CASSLDGTAYNEQFF	TGTGCCAGCAGTTTAGACGGGACAGCCTACAATGAGCAGTTCTTC
-	TRBV25-1	TRBD2	TRBJ2-1	CASSWSGSHNEQFF	TGTGCCAGCAGTTGGAGCGGGAGCCACAATGAGCAGTTCTTC
-	TRBV5-1	-	TRBJ1-4	CASSLMGRMNEKLFF	TGCGCCAGCAGCTTGATGGGCAGGATGAATGAAAAACTGTTTTTT
few	TRBV9	TRBD2	TRBJ2-2	CASSVARLAGVTGELFF	TGTGCCAGCAGCGTAGCTCGTCTAGCGGGAGTCACCGGGGAGCTGTTTTTT
once	TRBV9	TRBD2	TRBJ2-7	CASSSTGTSGSEQYF	TGTGCCAGCAGCTCAACCGGGACTAGCGGGAGCGAGCAGTACTTC
-	TRBV18	TRBD1	TRBJ1-3	CASSARQGHSGNTIYF	TGTGCCAGCTCAGCGCGACAGGGGCACTCTGGAAACACCATATATTTT
-	TRBV7-2	-	TRBJ2-5	CASSSETRETQYF	TGTGCCAGCAGCTCAGAGACTAGGGAGACCCAGTACTTC
-	TRBV6-2/TRBV6-3	-	TRBJ2-7	CASSLPSPYEQYF	TGTGCCAGCAGCTTGCCTAGCCCATACGAGCAGTACTTC
-	TRBV6-5	TRBD1	TRBJ1-6	CASTGQDYSNSPLHF	TGTGCCAGCACTGGACAGGATTACTCTAATTCACCCCTCCACTTT
many	TRBV11-2	TRBD2	TRBJ2-1	CASSSWGGDEQFF	TGTGCCAGCAGCAGTTGGGGGGGAGATGAGCAGTTCTTC
many	TRBV24-1	-	TRBJ2-2	CATRGGTGTGELFF	TGTGCCACCAGGGGCGGGACGGGAACCGGGGAGCTGTTTTTT
-	TRBV19	-	TRBJ2-6	CASSSGLLSGANVLTF	TGTGCCAGTAGTTCCGGACTCCTCTCTGGGGCCAACGTCCTGACTTTC
once	TRBV13	-	TRBJ2-3	CASSPGWARDTQYF	TGTGCCAGCAGCCCCGGATGGGCACGGGATACGCAGTATTTT
-	TRBV6-5	TRBD1	TRBJ2-7	CASSRDRGNEQYF	TGTGCCAGCAGCAGAGACAGGGGAAACGAGCAGTACTTC
once	TRBV20-1	-	TRBJ2-2	CSASSGTNTGELFF	TGCAGTGCTAGTTCCGGTACGAACACCGGGGAGCTGTTTTTT
-	TRBV28	-	TRBJ1-3	CASNSGVFGNTIYF	TGTGCCAGCAATTCAGGGGTCTTTGGAAACACCATATATTTT